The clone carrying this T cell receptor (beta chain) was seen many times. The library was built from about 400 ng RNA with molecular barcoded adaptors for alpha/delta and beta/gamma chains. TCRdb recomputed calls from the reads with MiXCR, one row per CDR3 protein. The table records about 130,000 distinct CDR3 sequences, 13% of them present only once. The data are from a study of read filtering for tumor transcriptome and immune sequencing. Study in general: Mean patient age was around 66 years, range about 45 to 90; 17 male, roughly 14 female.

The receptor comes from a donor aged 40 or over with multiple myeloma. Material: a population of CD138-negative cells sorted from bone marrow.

CDR3 sequence: CASSRTTGPNTGELFF. The CDR3 nucleotides are TGTGCCAGCAGCCGAACGACAGGACCGAACACCGGGGAGCTGTTTTTT. The V gene is TRBV3-2, the J gene TRBJ2-2; the table calls TRBD1, which could not be checked here. TRBV3-2 represents a pseudogene. The CDR3 spans 16 residues.